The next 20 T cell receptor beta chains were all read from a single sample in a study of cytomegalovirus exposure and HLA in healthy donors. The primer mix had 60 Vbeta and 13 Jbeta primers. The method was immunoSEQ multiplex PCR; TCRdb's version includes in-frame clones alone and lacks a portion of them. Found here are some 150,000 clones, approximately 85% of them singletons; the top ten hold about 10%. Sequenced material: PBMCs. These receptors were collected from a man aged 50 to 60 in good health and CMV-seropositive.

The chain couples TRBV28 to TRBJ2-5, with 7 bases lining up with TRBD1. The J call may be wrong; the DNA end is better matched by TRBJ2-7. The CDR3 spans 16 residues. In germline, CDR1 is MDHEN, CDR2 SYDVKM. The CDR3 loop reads CASSGSSGTVTYEQYF. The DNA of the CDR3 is TGTGCCAGCAGCGGTAGCTCCGGGACAGTAACCTACGAGCAGTACTTC.

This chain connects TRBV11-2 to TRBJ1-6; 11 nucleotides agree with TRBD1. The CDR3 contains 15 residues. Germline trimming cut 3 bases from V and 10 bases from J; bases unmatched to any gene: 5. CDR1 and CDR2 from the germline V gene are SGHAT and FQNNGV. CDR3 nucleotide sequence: TGTGCCAGCAGCTTTGGGACAGGGGGAGGATCACCCCTCCACTTT. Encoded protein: CASSFGTGGGSPLHF.

The CDR3 bases are TGTGCCAGCAGGGTGGACAGTTACTACGAGCAGTACTTC. Protein sequence: CASRVDSYYEQYF. The genes are TRBV5-5 and TRBJ2-7; D may be TRBD1 (6 bases). Germline V gives CDR1 SGHKS, CDR2 YYEKEE (reference sequence). V was pared by 5 bases and J by 3 bases, with 12 bases between. The CDR3 is 13 amino acids. The full variable domain, rest sourced from reference TRBV5-5 and TRBJ2-7, is DAGVTQSPTHLIKTRGQQVTLRCSPISGHKSVSWYQQVLGQGPQFIFQYYEKEERGRGNFPDRFSARQFPNYSSELNVNALLLGDSALYLCASRVDSYYEQYFGPGTRLTVT.

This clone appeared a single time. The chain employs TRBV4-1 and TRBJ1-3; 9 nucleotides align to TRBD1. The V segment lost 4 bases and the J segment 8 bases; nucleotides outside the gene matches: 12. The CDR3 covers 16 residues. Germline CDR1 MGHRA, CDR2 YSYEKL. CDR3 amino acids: CASSPRDRDKIDTIYF. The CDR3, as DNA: TGCGCCAGCAGCCCTAGGGACAGGGATAAAATAGACACCATATATTTT.

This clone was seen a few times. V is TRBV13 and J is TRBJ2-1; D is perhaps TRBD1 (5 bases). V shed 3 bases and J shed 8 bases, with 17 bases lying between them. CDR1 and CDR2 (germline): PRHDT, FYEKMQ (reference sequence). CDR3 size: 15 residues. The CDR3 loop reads CASSFRLSPGYEQFF. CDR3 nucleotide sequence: TGTGCCAGCAGCTTTCGGCTGTCCCCAGGGTATGAGCAGTTCTTC.

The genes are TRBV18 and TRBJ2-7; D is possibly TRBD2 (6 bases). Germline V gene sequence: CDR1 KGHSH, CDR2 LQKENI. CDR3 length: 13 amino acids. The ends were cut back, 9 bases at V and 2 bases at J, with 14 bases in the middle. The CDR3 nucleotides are TGTGCCAGTCGGGAGTACAGTGCCTACGAGCAGTACTTC. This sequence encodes CASREYSAYEQYF.

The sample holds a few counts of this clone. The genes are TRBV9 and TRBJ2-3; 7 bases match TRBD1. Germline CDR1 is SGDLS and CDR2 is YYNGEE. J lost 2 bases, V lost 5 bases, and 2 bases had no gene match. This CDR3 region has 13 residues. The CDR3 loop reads CASRGTATDTQYF. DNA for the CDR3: TGTGCCAGCAGGGGGACAGCCACAGATACGCAGTATTTT.

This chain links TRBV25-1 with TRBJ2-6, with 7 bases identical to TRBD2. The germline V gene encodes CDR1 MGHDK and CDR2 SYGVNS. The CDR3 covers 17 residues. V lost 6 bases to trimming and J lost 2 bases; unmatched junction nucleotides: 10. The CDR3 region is CASSYSAGMAGANVLTF. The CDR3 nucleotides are TGTGCCAGCAGCTATTCAGCGGGGATGGCTGGGGCCAACGTCCTGACTTTC.

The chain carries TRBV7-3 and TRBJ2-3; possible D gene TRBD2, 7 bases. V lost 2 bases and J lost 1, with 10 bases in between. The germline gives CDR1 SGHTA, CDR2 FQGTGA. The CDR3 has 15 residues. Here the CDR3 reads CASSLPGGRTDTQYF. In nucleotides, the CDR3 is TGTGCCAGCAGCTTACCGGGGGGCCGCACAGATACGCAGTATTTT. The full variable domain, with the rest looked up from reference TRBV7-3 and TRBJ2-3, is GAGVSQTPSNKVTEKGKYVELRCDPISGHTALYWYRQSLGQGPEFLIYFQGTGAADDSGLPNDRFFAVRPEGSVSTLKIQRTERGDSAVYLCASSLPGGRTDTQYFGPGTRLTVL.

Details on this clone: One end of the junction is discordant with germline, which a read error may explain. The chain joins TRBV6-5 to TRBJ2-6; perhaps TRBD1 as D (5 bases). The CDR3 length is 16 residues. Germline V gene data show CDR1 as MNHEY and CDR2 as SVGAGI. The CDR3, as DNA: TGTGCCAGCAGTTACCAGCTCAGCTCTGGGGCCAACGGCCTGACTTTC. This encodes CASSYQLSSGANGLTF.

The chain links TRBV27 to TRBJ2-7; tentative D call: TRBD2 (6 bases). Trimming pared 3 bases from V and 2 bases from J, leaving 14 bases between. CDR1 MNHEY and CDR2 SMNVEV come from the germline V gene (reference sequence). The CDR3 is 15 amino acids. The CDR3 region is CASSFISGLTYEQYF. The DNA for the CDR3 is TGTGCCAGCAGTTTCATTAGCGGCCTAACCTACGAGCAGTACTTC.

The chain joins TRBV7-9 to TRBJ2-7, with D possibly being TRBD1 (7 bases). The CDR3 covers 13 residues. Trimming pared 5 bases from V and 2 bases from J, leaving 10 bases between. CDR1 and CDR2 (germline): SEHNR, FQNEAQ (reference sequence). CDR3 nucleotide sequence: TGTGCCAGCAGCCCAGGGGGGACCTACGAGCAGTACTTC. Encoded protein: CASSPGGTYEQYF.

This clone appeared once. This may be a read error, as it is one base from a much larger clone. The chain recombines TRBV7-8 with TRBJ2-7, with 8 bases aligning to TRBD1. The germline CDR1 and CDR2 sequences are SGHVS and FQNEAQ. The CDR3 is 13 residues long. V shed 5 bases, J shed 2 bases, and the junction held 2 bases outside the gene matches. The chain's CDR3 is CASSVTGAYEQYF. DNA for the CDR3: TGTGCCAGCAGCGTGACAGGGGCCTACGAGCAGTACTTC.

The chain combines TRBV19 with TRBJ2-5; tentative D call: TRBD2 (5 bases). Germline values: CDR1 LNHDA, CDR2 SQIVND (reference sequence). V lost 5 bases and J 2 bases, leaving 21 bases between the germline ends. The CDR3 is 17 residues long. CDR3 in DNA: TGTGCCAGTAGTCTCAACCCCGGACGGGGAACTCAAGAGACCCAGTACTTC. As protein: CASSLNPGRGTQETQYF.

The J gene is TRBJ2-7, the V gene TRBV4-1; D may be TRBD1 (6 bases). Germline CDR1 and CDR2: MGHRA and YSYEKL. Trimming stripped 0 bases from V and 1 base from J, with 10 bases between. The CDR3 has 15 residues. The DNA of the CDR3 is TGCGCCAGCAGCCAAGAAATCCAGGGGTCCTACGAGCAGTACTTC. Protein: CASSQEIQGSYEQYF.

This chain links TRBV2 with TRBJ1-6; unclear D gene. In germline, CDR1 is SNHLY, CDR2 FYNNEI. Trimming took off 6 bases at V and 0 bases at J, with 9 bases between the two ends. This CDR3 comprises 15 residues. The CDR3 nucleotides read TGTGCCAGCAGGGTCCCGGGCTCCTATAATTCACCCCTCCACTTT. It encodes CASRVPGSYNSPLHF. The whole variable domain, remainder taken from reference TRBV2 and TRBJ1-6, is EPEVTQTPSHQVTQMGQEVILRCVPISNHLYFYWYRQILGQKVEFLVSFYNNEISEKSEIFDDQFSVERPDGSNFTLKIRSTKLEDSAMYFCASRVPGSYNSPLHFGNGTRLTVT.

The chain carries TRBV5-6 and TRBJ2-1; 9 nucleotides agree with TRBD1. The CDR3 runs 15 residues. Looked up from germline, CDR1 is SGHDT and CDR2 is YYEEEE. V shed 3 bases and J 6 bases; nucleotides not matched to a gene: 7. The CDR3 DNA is TGTGCCAGCAGCTCCCCGGGACAGGGCATCAATGAGCAGTTCTTC. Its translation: CASSSPGQGINEQFF.

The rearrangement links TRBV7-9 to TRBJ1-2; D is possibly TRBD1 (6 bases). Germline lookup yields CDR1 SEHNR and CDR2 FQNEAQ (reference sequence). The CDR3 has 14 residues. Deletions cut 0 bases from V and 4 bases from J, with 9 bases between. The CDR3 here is CASSLASQGYGYTF. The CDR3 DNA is TGTGCCAGCAGCTTAGCATCACAGGGCTATGGCTACACCTTC.

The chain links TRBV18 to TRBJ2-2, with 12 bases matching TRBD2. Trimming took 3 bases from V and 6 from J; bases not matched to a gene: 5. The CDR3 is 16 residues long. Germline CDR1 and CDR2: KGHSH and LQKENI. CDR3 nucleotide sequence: TGTGCCAGCTCACCGATGACTAGCGGGAGTTCCGGGGAGCTGTTTTTT. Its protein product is CASSPMTSGSSGELFF. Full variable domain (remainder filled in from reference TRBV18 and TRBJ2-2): NAGVMQNPRHLVRRRGQEARLRCSPMKGHSHVYWYRQLPEEGLKFMVYLQKENIIDESGMPKERFSAEFPKEGPSILRIQQVVRGDSAAYFCASSPMTSGSSGELFFGEGSRLTVL.

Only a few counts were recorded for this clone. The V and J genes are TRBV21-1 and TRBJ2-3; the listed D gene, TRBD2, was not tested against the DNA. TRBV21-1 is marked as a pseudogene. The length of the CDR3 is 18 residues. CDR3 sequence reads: CASSKASWTSGKTDTQYF. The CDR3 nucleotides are TGTGCCAGCAGCAAAGCAAGTTGGACTAGCGGGAAAACAGATACGCAGTATTTT.